This TCR beta chain was documented in a study of blood T cell repertoires in COVID-19. Participants' reported clinical history set cohort assignment. Either two negative PCRs, clearance, or symptom resolution qualified Cohort 3 donors as recovered. Between the trimmed V and J ends, which lost 3 bases and 3 bases, there was a span of 15 bases. This CDR3 contains 15 residues. The germline gives CDR1 SGDLS, CDR2 YYNGEE. Authors' analysis steps: Cell counts per sample came from amplifying reference gene primers. Assay: immunoSEQ multiplex PCR; the TCRdb copy retains only in-frame clones and omits some. The D gene and trimming were derived from the DNA, and the V and J assignments and clone size from that table. Seen here are fewer than 300,000 clones, roughly 90% observed once, and the top ten hold around 1.1%.

The origin of this receptor is a woman in her twenties or thirties who had recovered from COVID-19. The chain employs TRBV9 and TRBJ1-1; possible D gene TRBD1, 5 bases. The sequencing sample was made of PBMCs or T cells enriched from blood (not recorded which). CDR3 bases: TGTGCCAGCAGCGCCCCCCGGGGGACCGACACTGAAGCTTTCTTT. This encodes CASSAPRGTDTEAFF.